Each of the 26 T cell receptor beta chains below was sequenced from the same sample in a study of blood T cell repertoires in COVID-19. TCRdb's table, derived via immunoSEQ multiplex PCR, lists solely in-frame clones and lacks some. The sample has roughly 500,000 clones; 85% to 90% are singletons. Sample: peripheral blood. These receptors originate from a man in his late teens or twenties with COVID-19, enrolled during active disease.

V gene TRBV5-1 combines with J gene TRBJ2-1; 9 positions agree with TRBD2. V shed 6 bases, J shed 2 bases, and the junction held 9 bases outside the gene matches. This CDR3 comprises 16 residues. Germline lookup yields CDR1 SGHRS and CDR2 YFSETQ. In DNA form, the CDR3 reads TGCGCCAGCACTCCCCGGACTAGCGAGACCTACAATGAGCAGTTCTTC. Its protein is CASTPRTSETYNEQFF.

V gene TRBV7-9 combines with J gene TRBJ1-2; D not certain. Trimming stripped 1 base from V and 4 bases from J, with 7 bases between. CDR1 and CDR2 from the germline V gene are SEHNR and FQNEAQ (reference sequence). The CDR3 is 13 residues long. The chain's CDR3 is CASSLGGFYGYTF. The CDR3 DNA follows: TGTGCCAGCAGCTTAGGAGGGTTCTATGGCTACACCTTC.

This clone was counted once. The chain couples TRBV2 to TRBJ2-7; D is unclear. Germline-derived CDR1 and CDR2 are SNHLY and FYNNEI. V lost 8 bases, J lost 1 base, and 15 bases lay in between. The CDR3 spans 14 residues. CDR3 DNA: TGTGCCAGCTGCGCCTCAGGAAAATCCTACGAGCAGTACTTC. It is translated as CASCASGKSYEQYF.

This clone was picked up one time. The rearrangement uses TRBV2 and TRBJ2-5; weak D call: TRBD2 (6 bases). The V gene lost 6 bases and the J gene lost 4 bases, with 18 bases spanning the gap. This CDR3 has 15 residues. In germline, CDR1 is SNHLY, CDR2 FYNNEI. This chain's CDR3 is CASSRNPGLRETQYF. CDR3 DNA sequence: TGTGCCAGCAGCAGAAATCCGGGACTCCGAGAGACCCAGTACTTC.

V usage is TRBV12-5 and J usage is TRBJ1-4, with D tentatively TRBD1 (6 bases). The CDR3 consists of 16 residues. The V gene lost 1 base and the J gene lost 2 bases, with 11 bases spanning the gap. In germline, CDR1 is LGHNT, CDR2 FRNRAP. CDR3 region: CASGLGQVATNEKLFF. The CDR3 DNA reads TGTGCTAGTGGTTTGGGACAGGTCGCCACTAATGAAAAACTGTTTTTT.

Written as DNA, the CDR3 is TGTGCCAGCAACAGGGAATATAATTCACCCCTCCACTTT. Translated, it gives CASNREYNSPLHF. The chain joins TRBV2 to TRBJ1-6; D is perhaps TRBD1 (6 bases). V lost 7 bases and J 4 bases, leaving 8 bases between the germline ends. The CDR3 loop spans 13 amino acids. Looked up from germline, CDR1 is SNHLY and CDR2 is FYNNEI.

Turning to this clone: This CDR3 is also generated by other DNA sequences in the sample. This chain uses TRBV12-3 or TRBV12-4 with TRBJ1-2, with TRBD1 matching over 7 bases. Unmatched junction bases numbered 5, after V lost 5 bases and J lost 5 bases. The CDR3 runs to 13 residues. The CDR3: CASSPGTAYGYTF. The DNA for the CDR3 is TGTGCCAGCAGTCCCGGGACAGCATATGGCTACACCTTC.

The chain has TRBV28 and TRBJ1-5; tentative D call: TRBD1 (6 bases). Trimming took off 2 bases at V and 3 bases at J, with 8 bases between the two ends. Germline V gene sequence: CDR1 MDHEN, CDR2 SYDVKM. The CDR3 extends over 14 amino acids. The chain's CDR3 is CASSLGQPNQPQHF. The CDR3 nucleotides read TGTGCCAGCAGTTTAGGACAGCCCAATCAGCCCCAGCATTTT.

The J gene is TRBJ2-3, the V gene TRBV29-1, with 14 bases lining up with TRBD2. Germline values: CDR1 SQVTM, CDR2 ANQGSEA. With 8 bases clipped from V and 0 bases from J, the junction kept 7 bases outside the gene matches. The CDR3 covers 16 residues. Here the CDR3 reads CSIPGLAGASTDTQYF. The CDR3 nucleotides are TGCAGCATTCCGGGACTAGCGGGGGCTAGCACAGATACGCAGTATTTT.

The V gene is TRBV9, the J gene TRBJ2-1; the D gene is possibly TRBD2 (5 bases). Deletions cut 0 bases from V and 3 bases from J, with 13 bases between. Germline-derived CDR1 and CDR2 are SGDLS and YYNGEE. The CDR3 contains 16 residues. CDR3 nucleotide sequence: TGTGCCAGCAGCGTAGGTGTGTCGGGGTTCTACAATGAGCAGTTCTTC. Protein product: CASSVGVSGFYNEQFF. The full variable domain, with the rest looked up from reference TRBV9 and TRBJ2-1, is DSGVTQTPKHLITATGQRVTLRCSPRSGDLSVYWYQQSLDQGLQFLIQYYNGEERAKGNILERFSAQQFPDLHSELNLSSLELGDSALYFCASSVGVSGFYNEQFFGPGTRLTVL.

This sequence joins TRBV19 and TRBJ2-3, with 7 positions matching TRBD2. This CDR3 is 17 amino acids long. Looked up from germline, CDR1 is LNHDA and CDR2 is SQIVND (reference sequence). V shed 4 bases, J shed 1 base, and the junction held 11 bases outside the gene matches. The DNA of the CDR3 is TGTGCCAGTAGTACGTCGTGGCAGGGAGGGGGCACAGATACGCAGTATTTT. Protein sequence: CASSTSWQGGGTDTQYF.

This clone has only one observation. This chain joins TRBV7-8 and TRBJ1-1; 9 bases fit TRBD1. V gave up 2 bases and J gave up 7 bases; unmatched junction bases: 11. The germline V gene has CDR1 SGHVS and CDR2 FQNEAQ. The CDR3 is made up of 16 amino acids. The CDR3 sequence is CASSLPGQGTRLEAFF. The CDR3 nucleotides are TGTGCCAGCAGCTTACCGGGACAGGGAACTCGGCTTGAAGCTTTCTTT.

This chain connects TRBV3-1 (or the pseudogene TRBV3-2) to TRBJ2-7; 9 nucleotides agree with TRBD1. This CDR3 contains 15 residues. CDR1 LGHDT and CDR2 YNNKEL come from the germline V gene (reference sequence). V lost 4 bases to trimming and J lost 4 bases; unmatched junction nucleotides: 8. The CDR3 DNA follows: TGTGCCAGCAGCCCTCGGACAGGGGAAAGGTACGAGCAGTACTTC. It encodes CASSPRTGERYEQYF.

The gene calls are TRBV19 and TRBJ2-7, with 10 bases lining up with TRBD1. J gave up 3 bases and V 5 bases, and 1 base lay outside the gene matches. Looked up from germline, CDR1 is LNHDA and CDR2 is SQIVND (reference sequence). CDR3 length: 13 amino acids. The CDR3 DNA reads TGTGCCAGTAGTTGGGACAGGGGCTACGAGCAGTACTTC. Residues: CASSWDRGYEQYF. The whole variable domain, remainder taken from reference TRBV19 and TRBJ2-7, is DGGITQSPKYLFRKEGQNVTLSCEQNLNHDAMYWYRQDPGQGLRLIYYSQIVNDFQKGDIAEGYSVSREKKESFPLTVTSAQKNPTAFYLCASSWDRGYEQYFGPGTRLTVT.

The chain has TRBV18 and TRBJ1-1, with D possibly TRBD1 on 6 matching bases. CDR1 KGHSH and CDR2 LQKENI come from the germline V gene. The CDR3 runs 14 residues. V was shortened by 3 bases and J by 3 bases, with 11 bases between the two germline ends. The CDR3 DNA follows: TGTGCCAGCTCACCGTACAGGGAAGACACTGAAGCTTTCTTT. Translation: CASSPYREDTEAFF.

V usage is TRBV21-1 and J usage is TRBJ1-1; the table's D call, TRBD1, has no DNA check behind it. TRBV21-1 is designated a pseudogene. The CDR3 has 16 residues. The CDR3 loop reads CASSRGSVGAPPGAFF. The CDR3 DNA reads as TGTGCCAGCAGCAGAGGGTCGGTGGGGGCCCCTCCTGGCGCTTTCTTT.

This clone showed up just a few times. The chain links TRBV4-1 to TRBJ2-3, with TRBD2 matching 7 bases. With 6 bases clipped from V and 2 bases from J, the junction kept 8 bases outside the gene matches. CDR3 size: 15 residues. Germline CDR1 reads MGHRA; CDR2 reads YSYEKL. Here the CDR3 reads CASRGGTVDTDTQYF. CDR3 DNA sequence: TGCGCCAGCAGGGGGGGGACTGTCGACACAGATACGCAGTATTTT.

The chain uses TRBV20-1 and TRBJ2-7; D possibly corresponds to TRBD2 (5 bases). The CDR3 runs 13 residues. Trimming stripped 3 bases from V and 0 bases from J, with 9 bases between. CDR1 and CDR2 from the germline V gene are DFQATT and SNEGSKA (reference sequence). The CDR3 DNA is TGCAGTGCTAGTGAGACTAACTCCTACGAGCAGTACTTC. Translation: CSASETNSYEQYF.

This clone has a single count. The chain links TRBV20-1 to TRBJ2-7; D perhaps matches TRBD2 (5 bases). V was trimmed by 6 bases and J by 6 bases, leaving 12 bases between them. CDR1 and CDR2 from the germline V gene are DFQATT and SNEGSKA (reference sequence). The length of the CDR3 is 11 residues. CDR3 in amino acids: CSAAPGIEQYF. The CDR3 DNA is TGCAGTGCCGCCCCGGGGATCGAGCAGTACTTC.

This sequence joins TRBV7-9 and TRBJ2-1; 14 nucleotides match TRBD2. The CDR3 sequence is 15 residues long. The V gene's germline CDR1 is SEHNR and CDR2 FQNEAQ (reference sequence). Trimming took 6 bases from V and 6 from J; bases not matched to a gene: 4. For the CDR3, the DNA is TGTGCCAGCAGGGACGGGACTAGCGGGAGCAATGAGCAGTTCTTC. Translation: CASRDGTSGSNEQFF.

The chain has TRBV7-9 and TRBJ1-2, with unresolved D. The V end lost 5 bases, the J end lost 7 bases, and 17 bases lay between the germline ends. CDR1 and CDR2 (germline): SEHNR, FQNEAQ (reference sequence). There are 14 residues in the CDR3. CDR3 protein: CASSHIGGSRGYTF. DNA of the CDR3: TGTGCCAGCAGCCACATCGGAGGGTCTCGTGGCTACACCTTC.

This chain links TRBV14 with TRBJ2-3; no clear D gene. CDR3 length equals 15 residues. V lost 0 bases and J 2 bases, leaving 9 bases between the germline ends. Germline CDR1 is SGHDN and CDR2 is FVKESK. Here the CDR3 DNA reads TGTGCCAGCAGCCAAGATCGCCAGATCACAGATACGCAGTATTTT. This codes for CASSQDRQITDTQYF. Based on the CDR3 plus reference TRBV14 and TRBJ2-3, the full variable domain is EAGVTQFPSHSVIEKGQTVTLRCDPISGHDNLYWYRRVMGKEIKFLLHFVKESKQDESGMPNNRFLAERTGGTYSTLKVQPAELEDSGVYFCASSQDRQITDTQYFGPGTRLTVL.

This clone was picked up a small number of times. Because it lacks the conserved phenylalanine or tryptophan at the end, this CDR3 is likely a read error. The limits of the CDR3 on the DNA are not certain, so only TCRdb's listed CDR3 is given. The chain combines TRBV18 with TRBJ2-7; the DNA was not used to check the table's D call, TRBD2. The germline gives CDR1 KGHSH, CDR2 LQKENI. The CDR3 is made up of 9 amino acids, end residues included. Here the CDR3 reads CASSSGRAL.

This chain joins TRBV28 and TRBJ2-3, with a tentative D call TRBD2 (5 bases). There are 14 residues in the CDR3. Trimming removed 3 bases at V and 2 bases at J, with 9 bases between. From germline, CDR1 is MDHEN and CDR2 SYDVKM. The CDR3: CASSFEGNTDTQYF. In DNA, the CDR3 is TGTGCCAGCAGTTTTGAGGGAAACACAGATACGCAGTATTTT.

V usage is TRBV5-1 and J usage is TRBJ2-2, with TRBD1 as a possible D gene (5 bases). V was clipped by 0 bases and J by 5 bases, with 14 bases between them. The V gene's germline CDR1 is SGHRS and CDR2 YFSETQ. The CDR3 spans 16 residues. CDR3 residues: CASSLGFTGQTGELFF. DNA for the CDR3: TGCGCCAGCAGCTTGGGATTCACTGGACAAACCGGGGAGCTGTTTTTT.

The chain is built from TRBV18 and TRBJ1-4, with 8 positions matching TRBD1. CDR1 and CDR2 from the germline V gene are KGHSH and LQKENI. This CDR3 has 14 amino acids. Unmatched junction bases numbered 9, after V lost 5 bases and J lost 10 bases. CDR3 nucleotides: TGTGCCAGCTCAGGGACAGGTGCCCCTCCAAAACTGTTTTTT. Encoded protein: CASSGTGAPPKLFF.